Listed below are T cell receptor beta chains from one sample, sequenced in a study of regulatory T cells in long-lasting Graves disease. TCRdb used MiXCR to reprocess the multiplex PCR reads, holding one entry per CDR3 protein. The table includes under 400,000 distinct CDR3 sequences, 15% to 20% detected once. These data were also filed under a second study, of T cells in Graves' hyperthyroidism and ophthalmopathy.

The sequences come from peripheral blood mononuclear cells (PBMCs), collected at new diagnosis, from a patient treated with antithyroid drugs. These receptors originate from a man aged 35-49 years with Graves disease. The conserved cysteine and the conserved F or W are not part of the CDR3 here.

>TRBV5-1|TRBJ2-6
ASSSGGPGANVLT
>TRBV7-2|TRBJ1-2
ASSLNLGNYGYT
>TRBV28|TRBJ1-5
ASRLHRGDQPQH
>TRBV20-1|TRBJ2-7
SARESVSYEQY
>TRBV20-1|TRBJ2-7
SARGRKDHEQY
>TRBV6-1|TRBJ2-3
ASSQGTTSTDTQY
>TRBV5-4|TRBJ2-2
ASSTLAGGNTGELF
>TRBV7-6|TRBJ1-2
ASSSQTAGYGYT
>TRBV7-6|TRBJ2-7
ASSLSPTGNPYEQY
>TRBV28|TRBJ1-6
ASSLGSVDSPLH
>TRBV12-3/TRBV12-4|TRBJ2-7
ASSPLIGTGSYEQY